This passage covers 27 T cell receptor beta chains from one sample sequenced in a study of T-cell memory formation after mild COVID-19. Using its own MiXCR run on the 5' RACE reads, TCRdb lists one record per CDR3 protein. The repertoire consists of roughly 130,000 distinct CDR3 sequences, with about 17% occurring once and the leading ten covering over 11%. Sequenced: PBMCs or a T cell subset sorted from them (not recorded which). Source of these receptors: an adult woman who had mild COVID-19 (a few samples of this study predate the infection). Cell type and time point are not known.

This clonotype was found a few times. The chain uses TRBV11-3 and TRBJ2-1; D remains unclear. Trimming took 6 bases from V and 0 from J, leaving 15 bases between them. Looked up from germline, CDR1 is SGHNT and CDR2 is YENEEA. CDR3 length equals 16 residues. The CDR3, as DNA: TGTGCCAGCAGAGGCCCTCGTGGTAGCTCCTACAATGAGCAGTTCTTC. Its translation: CASRGPRGSSYNEQFF.

The chain recombines TRBV20-1 with TRBJ2-7; D might be TRBD1 or TRBD2, each matching 5 bases. Germline assignment: CDR1 DFQATT and CDR2 SNEGSKA (reference sequence). The ends were cut back, 3 bases at V and 3 bases at J, with 6 bases in the middle. The CDR3 has 11 residues. Here the CDR3 reads CSARGDYEQYF. DNA of the CDR3: TGCAGTGCTAGGGGGGACTACGAGCAGTACTTC.

V gene TRBV29-1 combines with J gene TRBJ2-2; 9 nucleotides match TRBD1. Looked up from germline, CDR1 is SQVTM and CDR2 is ANQGSEA. This CDR3 spans 15 amino acids. V lost 7 bases, J lost 1 base, and 7 bases stayed unmatched. This CDR3 reads CSAKMGQGNTGELFF. CDR3 nucleotides: TGCAGCGCAAAAATGGGACAGGGGAACACCGGGGAGCTGTTTTTT.

Only a few counts were recorded for this clonotype. The genes are TRBV3-1 and TRBJ2-2; 8 positions agree with TRBD1. Trimming removed 6 bases from V and 1 base from J; junction bases left unmatched: 4. This CDR3 has 15 amino acids. Germline CDR1 and CDR2: LGHDT and YNNKEL (reference sequence). CDR3: CASRPTGGNTGELFF. CDR3 bases: TGTGCCAGCAGGCCCACAGGGGGGAACACCGGGGAGCTGTTTTTT.

The rearrangement links TRBV6-1 to TRBJ1-3; TRBD1 is a possible D gene (6 bases). The ends were cut back, 6 bases at V and 8 bases at J, with 20 bases in the middle. Germline V gives CDR1 MNHNS, CDR2 SASEGT. The CDR3 sequence is 15 residues long. This CDR3 is CASSLPRGSGDTIYF. The CDR3 DNA is TGTGCCAGCAGCCTCCCAAGGGGGAGCGGGGACACCATATATTTT.

This clonotype was found a few times. The chain carries TRBV24-1 and TRBJ2-3; 8 bases map to TRBD1. There are 21 residues in the CDR3. The V and J ends lost 5 bases and 2 bases, in that order; junction bases with no gene match: 23. Germline-derived CDR1 and CDR2 are KGHDR and SFDVKD. DNA for the CDR3: TGTGCCACCAGTGGGGTCCTGGGACAGGCGCAATCCTCTCTTGCCACAGATACGCAGTATTTT. It yields the protein CATSGVLGQAQSSLATDTQYF.

The sample holds a few counts of this clonotype. The rearrangement joins TRBV6-5 to TRBJ2-2; D gene uncertain. CDR3 size: 13 residues. Trimming shortened V by 5 bases and J by 5 bases, and 9 bases separated the two germline ends. From germline, CDR1 is MNHEY and CDR2 SVGAGI. The CDR3 coding sequence is TGTGCCAGCAGTCGGACGAGGACCGGGGAGCTGTTTTTT. Its protein is CASSRTRTGELFF.

There are a few counts of this clonotype. The chain couples TRBV29-1 to TRBJ2-5; weak D call: TRBD1 (7 bases). The CDR3 has 12 amino acids. Germline lookup yields CDR1 SQVTM and CDR2 ANQGSEA. Trimming stripped 3 bases from V and 5 bases from J, with 10 bases between. CDR3 sequence: CSVEAGGETQYF. In nucleotides, the CDR3 is TGCAGCGTTGAGGCAGGGGGGGAGACCCAGTACTTC.

The genes are TRBV5-1 and TRBJ2-1, with D unclear. Germline lookup yields CDR1 SGHRS and CDR2 YFSETQ. This CDR3 has 14 residues. Trimming stripped 0 bases from V and 3 bases from J, with 7 bases between. CDR3 amino acids: CASSLGEFYNEQFF. In nucleotides, the CDR3 is TGCGCCAGCAGCTTGGGAGAATTCTACAATGAGCAGTTCTTC.

The chain employs TRBV18 and TRBJ2-7; maybe TRBD1 (5 bases). The V and J ends lost 2 bases and 7 bases respectively, with 15 bases between them. The germline CDR1 and CDR2 sequences are KGHSH and LQKENI. This CDR3 spans 14 amino acids. The DNA of the CDR3 is TGTGCCAGCTCACCAGGGCAGGGCTTACGAGAGCAGTACTTC. It yields the protein CASSPGQGLREQYF. The variable domain in full, completed from reference TRBV18 and TRBJ2-7, reads NAGVMQNPRHLVRRRGQEARLRCSPMKGHSHVYWYRQLPEEGLKFMVYLQKENIIDESGMPKERFSAEFPKEGPSILRIQQVVRGDSAAYFCASSPGQGLREQYFGPGTRLTVT.

This clonotype was found a few times. The chain joins TRBV6-5 to TRBJ1-6, with 8 bases that match TRBD1. The CDR3 extends over 16 amino acids. Germline-derived CDR1 and CDR2 are MNHEY and SVGAGI. J lost 0 bases, V lost 6 bases, and 4 bases had no gene match. CDR3 protein: CASRRQGYSYNSPLHF. In DNA form, the CDR3 reads TGTGCCAGCAGACGACAGGGGTACTCCTATAATTCACCCCTCCACTTT.

The chain recombines TRBV12-3 or TRBV12-4 with TRBJ2-3, with a tentative D call TRBD2 (5 bases). This CDR3 has 15 residues. The V end was cut by 5 bases, the J end by 0 bases, with 12 bases between. CDR3 region: CASSAGRLSTDTQYF. In DNA form, the CDR3 reads TGTGCCAGCAGTGCGGGCCGCCTTAGCACAGATACGCAGTATTTT.

This clonotype was picked up a small number of times. In DNA form, the CDR3 reads TGTGCCAGCAGCGGGACCACGCAGTACTTC. This encodes CASSGTTQYF. The chain is built from TRBV11-2 and TRBJ2-7; D is perhaps TRBD1 or TRBD2 (5 bases each). Trimming shortened V by 5 bases and J by 9 bases, and 8 bases separated the two germline ends. The CDR3 has 10 residues. CDR1 and CDR2 (germline): SGHAT, FQNNGV.

This chain links TRBV12-3 or TRBV12-4 with TRBJ2-2, with D perhaps matching TRBD1 (6 bases). CDR3 size: 14 residues. Trimming removed 6 bases from V and 4 bases from J, with 12 bases in between. The CDR3 is CASRPTGSTGELFF. Here the CDR3 DNA reads TGTGCCAGCAGGCCTACAGGGAGCACCGGGGAGCTGTTTTTT.

This clonotype was picked up a small number of times. V usage is TRBV7-2 and J usage is TRBJ2-1; D remains ambiguous. The CDR3 covers 14 residues. Germline V gene sequence: CDR1 SGHTA, CDR2 FQGNSA. V dropped 5 bases and J dropped 4 bases, with 12 bases sitting between them. The CDR3 region is CASSLLSPYNEQFF. CDR3 DNA sequence: TGTGCCAGCAGCCTCCTGTCCCCGTACAATGAGCAGTTCTTC.

This clonotype was seen more than once but under ten times. The genes are TRBV7-6 and TRBJ2-7, with D unclear. Trimming stripped 4 bases from V and 1 base from J, with 11 bases between. Germline CDR1 and CDR2: SGHVS and FNYEAQ. The CDR3 covers 14 residues. CDR3 in amino acids: CASSSWDRSYEQYF. In nucleotides, the CDR3 is TGTGCCAGCAGCTCGTGGGATAGATCCTACGAGCAGTACTTC.

There are a few counts of this clonotype. The V gene is TRBV24-1, the J gene TRBJ2-3; 8 bases are shared with TRBD1. After removal of 1 base from V and 4 bases from J, the junction contained 6 bases not matched to a gene. Germline values: CDR1 KGHDR, CDR2 SFDVKD. The CDR3 has 16 residues. CDR3 amino acids: CATSDFARGRADTQYF. As DNA, the CDR3 is TGTGCCACCAGTGATTTTGCCAGGGGGCGTGCAGATACGCAGTATTTT.

CDR3 amino acids: CASSLGQGRYEQYF. The CDR3 nucleotides are TGTGCCAGCAGCTTGGGACAGGGCCGATACGAGCAGTACTTC. The chain has TRBV5-6 and TRBJ2-7; 7 bases align to TRBD1. The CDR3 contains 14 residues. Germline V gives CDR1 SGHDT, CDR2 YYEEEE. V dropped 0 bases and J dropped 4; count of bases not matched to a gene: 4. The variable domain in full, completed from reference TRBV5-6 and TRBJ2-7, reads DAGVTQSPTHLIKTRGQQVTLRCSPKSGHDTVSWYQQALGQGPQFIFQYYEEEERQRGNFPDRFSGHQFPNYSSELNVNALLLGDSALYLCASSLGQGRYEQYFGPGTRLTVT.

The V gene is TRBV6-2 or TRBV6-3, the J gene TRBJ2-7; TRBD1 is a possible D gene (6 bases). Germline lookup yields CDR1 MNHEY and CDR2 SVGEGT. This CDR3 region has 15 residues. V lost 6 bases to trimming and J lost 4 bases, with 19 bases between them. CDR3 sequence (DNA): TGTGCCAGCAGCCCCAGTACCGGACAGCCTTACGAGCAGTACTTC. This translates into CASSPSTGQPYEQYF.

The DNA of the CDR3 is TGTGCCAGCAGCTTCGCCCGCGGTGGGGGGGTCTACAATGAGCAGTTCTTC. Protein: CASSFARGGGVYNEQFF. V gene TRBV12-3 or TRBV12-4 combines with J gene TRBJ2-1, with 7 bases aligning to TRBD2. V trimming: 6 bases; J trimming: 3 bases; junction bases outside the gene matches: 14. This CDR3 region has 17 residues.

V is TRBV5-1 and J is TRBJ1-1, with 7 bases aligning to TRBD1. Germline V lookup: CDR1 SGHRS, CDR2 YFSETQ. V lost 0 bases, J lost 1 base, and 3 bases stayed unmatched. This CDR3 comprises 15 residues. CDR3 residues: CASSLAWTGNTEAFF. The CDR3 region has the DNA TGCGCCAGCAGCTTGGCCTGGACAGGGAACACTGAAGCTTTCTTT.

This clonotype was picked up a small number of times. The chain combines TRBV29-1 with TRBJ2-1, with TRBD2 identical over 9 bases. Looked up from germline, CDR1 is SQVTM and CDR2 is ANQGSEA. This CDR3 is built from 13 residues. V was pared by 4 bases and J by 3 bases, with 1 base of the junction left unmatched. CDR3 nucleotide sequence: TGCAGCGTTGCAGCGGGGGGCTACAATGAGCAGTTCTTC. Translated, it gives CSVAAGGYNEQFF.

This clonotype was observed at least ten times. The J gene is TRBJ1-2, the V gene TRBV5-1; a weak D match, TRBD1 (6 bases). V gave up 4 bases and J gave up 5 bases, with 12 bases separating them. Germline CDR1 SGHRS, CDR2 YFSETQ. The CDR3 is 13 amino acids. The CDR3, as DNA: TGCGCCAGCAGCGCCCGTACAGGGTATGGCTACACCTTC. Encoded protein: CASSARTGYGYTF.

V and J are TRBV11-2 and TRBJ1-1; a possible D gene is TRBD1 (6 bases). This CDR3 has 14 residues. V shed 5 bases and J shed 4 bases, with 14 bases lying between them. Germline V CDR1 and CDR2: SGHAT, FQNNGV. The CDR3 sequence: CASSPYGQSTEAFF. In DNA, the CDR3 is TGTGCCAGCAGCCCCTACGGACAGTCCACTGAAGCTTTCTTT.

This clonotype was seen a handful of times. The chain joins TRBV5-1 to TRBJ1-5; D is uncertain. Deletions cut 4 bases from V and 7 bases from J, with 15 bases between. Looked up from germline, CDR1 is SGHRS and CDR2 is YFSETQ. There are 14 residues in the CDR3. The chain's CDR3 is CASSPQSGSQPQHF. In nucleotides, the CDR3 is TGCGCCAGCAGCCCCCAGAGCGGTAGCCAGCCCCAGCATTTT.

The chain uses TRBV18 and TRBJ1-6; D perhaps matches TRBD1 (5 bases). This CDR3 comprises 15 residues. V lost 3 bases, J lost 7 bases, and 13 bases lay in between. Germline CDR1 reads KGHSH; CDR2 reads LQKENI. The CDR3: CASSPRDSRNSPLHF. The CDR3 DNA sequence: TGTGCCAGCTCACCCCGCGACAGTCGGAATTCACCCCTCCACTTT.

This chain joins TRBV6-5 and TRBJ2-7; D unresolved. V dropped 0 bases and J dropped 6 bases, with 12 bases sitting between them. Per germline, CDR1 MNHEY and CDR2 SVGAGI. The CDR3 runs to 14 residues. The CDR3 DNA sequence: TGTGCCAGCAGTTACTCGCAGATCCTACGCGAGCAGTACTTC. It specifies CASSYSQILREQYF.